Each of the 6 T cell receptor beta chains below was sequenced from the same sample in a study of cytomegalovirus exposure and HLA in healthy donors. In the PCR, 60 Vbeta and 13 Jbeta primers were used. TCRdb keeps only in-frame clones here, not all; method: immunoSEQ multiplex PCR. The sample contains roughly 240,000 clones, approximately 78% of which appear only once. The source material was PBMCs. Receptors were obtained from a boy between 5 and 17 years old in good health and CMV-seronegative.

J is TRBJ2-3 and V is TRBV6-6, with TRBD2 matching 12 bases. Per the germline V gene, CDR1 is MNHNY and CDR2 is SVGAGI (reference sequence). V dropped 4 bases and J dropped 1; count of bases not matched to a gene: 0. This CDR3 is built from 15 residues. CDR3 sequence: CASSWTSGGTDTQYF. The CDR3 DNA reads TGTGCCAGCAGTTGGACTAGCGGGGGCACAGATACGCAGTATTTT.

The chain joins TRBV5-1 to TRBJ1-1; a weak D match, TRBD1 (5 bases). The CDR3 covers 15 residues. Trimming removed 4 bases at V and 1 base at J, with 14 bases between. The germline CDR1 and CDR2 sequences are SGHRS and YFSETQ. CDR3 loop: CASSGRTFGNTEAFF. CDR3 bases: TGCGCCAGCAGCGGTCGGACATTTGGGAACACTGAAGCTTTCTTT.

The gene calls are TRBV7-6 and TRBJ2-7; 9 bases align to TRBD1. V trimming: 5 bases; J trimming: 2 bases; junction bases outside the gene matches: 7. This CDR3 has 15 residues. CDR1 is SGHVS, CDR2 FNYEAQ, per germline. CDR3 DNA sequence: TGTGCCAGCAGCATCCACGGGACAGGGACCTACGAGCAGTACTTC. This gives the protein CASSIHGTGTYEQYF.

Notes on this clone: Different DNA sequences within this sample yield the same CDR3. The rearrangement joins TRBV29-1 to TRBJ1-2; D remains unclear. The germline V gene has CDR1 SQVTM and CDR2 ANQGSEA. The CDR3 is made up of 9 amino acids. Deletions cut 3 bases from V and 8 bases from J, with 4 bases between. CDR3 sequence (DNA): TGCAGCGTTGATCTGGGCTACACCTTC. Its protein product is CSVDLGYTF.

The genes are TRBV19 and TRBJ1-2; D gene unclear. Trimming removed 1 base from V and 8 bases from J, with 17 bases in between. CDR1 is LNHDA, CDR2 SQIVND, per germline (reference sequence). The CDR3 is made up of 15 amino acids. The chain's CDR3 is CASSIGAGDVRGYTF. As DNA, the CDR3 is TGTGCCAGTAGTATAGGGGCAGGCGATGTCAGGGGCTACACCTTC.

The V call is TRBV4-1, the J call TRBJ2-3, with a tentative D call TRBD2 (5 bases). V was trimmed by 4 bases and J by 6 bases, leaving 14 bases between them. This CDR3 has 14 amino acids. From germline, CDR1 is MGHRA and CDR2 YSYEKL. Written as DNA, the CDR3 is TGCGCCAGCAGCCCGTCGGGGAATCTGGATACGCAGTATTTT. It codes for CASSPSGNLDTQYF.